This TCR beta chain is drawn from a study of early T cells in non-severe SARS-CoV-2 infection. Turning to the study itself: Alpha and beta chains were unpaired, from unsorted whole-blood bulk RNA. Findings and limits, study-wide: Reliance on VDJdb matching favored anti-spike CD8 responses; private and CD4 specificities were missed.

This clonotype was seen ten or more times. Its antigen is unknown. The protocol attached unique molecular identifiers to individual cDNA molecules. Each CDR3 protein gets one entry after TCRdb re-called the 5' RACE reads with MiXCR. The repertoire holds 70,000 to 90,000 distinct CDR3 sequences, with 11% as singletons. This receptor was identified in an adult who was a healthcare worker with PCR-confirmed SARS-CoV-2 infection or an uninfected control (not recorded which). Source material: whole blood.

CDR3 residues: CASRREQGRAFF. In DNA, the CDR3 is TGTGCCAGCAGACGAGAACAGGGGAGAGCTTTCTTT. This sequence joins TRBV12-3 or TRBV12-4 and TRBJ1-1, with 7 nucleotides matching TRBD1. J gave up 10 bases and V 6 bases, and 8 bases lay outside the gene matches. The CDR3 extends over 12 amino acids.